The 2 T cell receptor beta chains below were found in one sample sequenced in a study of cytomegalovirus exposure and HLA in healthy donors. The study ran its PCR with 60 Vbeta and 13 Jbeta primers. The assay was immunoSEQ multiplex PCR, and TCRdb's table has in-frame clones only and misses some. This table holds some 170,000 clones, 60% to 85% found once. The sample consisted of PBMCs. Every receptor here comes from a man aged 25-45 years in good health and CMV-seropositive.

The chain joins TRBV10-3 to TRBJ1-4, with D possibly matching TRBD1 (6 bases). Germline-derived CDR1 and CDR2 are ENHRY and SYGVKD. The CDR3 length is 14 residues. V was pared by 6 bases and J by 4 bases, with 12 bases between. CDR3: CAISTTGFNEKLFF. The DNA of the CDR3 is TGTGCCATCAGCACCACAGGGTTTAATGAAAAACTGTTTTTT.

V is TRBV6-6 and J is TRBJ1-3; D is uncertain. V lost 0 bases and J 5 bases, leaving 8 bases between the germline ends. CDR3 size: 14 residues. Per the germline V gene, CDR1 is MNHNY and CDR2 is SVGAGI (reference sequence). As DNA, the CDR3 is TGTGCCAGCAGTTACTCGGGAGGGCGAAACACCATATATTTT. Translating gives CASSYSGGRNTIYF.